The rows below give T cell receptor beta chains drawn from one sample of a study of shared clonotypes between healthy human individuals. The protocol was immunoSEQ multiplex PCR, while the TCRdb copy is restricted to in-frame clones and leaves out a portion. The table lists about 1 million clones, approximately 70% of them singletons. Sequencing was carried out using memory CD4+ T cells sorted from blood. The receptor source for this set is a man aged 18 to 35 in good health. Both conserved end residues are part of each CDR3. A D gene is named only where the DNA matches it firmly. Not every row has a clone size; where given, it reads once, few, many or a size class.

j_call: TRBJ1-3; v_call: TRBV7-9; d_call: -; clone_size: -; cdr3_aa: CASSQGSGNTIYF; cdr3_nt: TGTGCCAGCAGCCAGGGGTCTGGAAACACCATATATTTT
j_call: TRBJ1-5; v_call: TRBV18; d_call: -; clone_size: few; cdr3_aa: CASSRQVDGPQHF; cdr3_nt: TGTGCCAGCTCGCGACAGGTCGATGGGCCCCAGCATTTT
j_call: TRBJ2-7; v_call: TRBV28; d_call: TRBD1; clone_size: -; cdr3_aa: CASTGQDIGVYEQYF; cdr3_nt: TGTGCCAGCACCGGACAGGACATTGGGGTTTACGAGCAGTACTTC
j_call: TRBJ2-1; v_call: TRBV5-1; d_call: TRBD2; clone_size: -; cdr3_aa: CASSWGLAGITPEQFF; cdr3_nt: TGCGCCAGCAGCTGGGGACTAGCGGGAATAACGCCTGAGCAGTTCTTC
j_call: TRBJ2-5; v_call: TRBV13; d_call: -; clone_size: -; cdr3_aa: CASSQGGVETQYF; cdr3_nt: TGTGCCAGCAGCCAGGGTGGGGTAGAGACCCAGTACTTC
j_call: TRBJ1-2; v_call: TRBV28; d_call: -; clone_size: -; cdr3_aa: CASTAAGGSLNYGYTF; cdr3_nt: TGTGCCAGCACCGCCGCCGGGGGATCCCTTAACTATGGCTACACCTTC
j_call: TRBJ2-7; v_call: TRBV6-5; d_call: -; clone_size: -; cdr3_aa: CASSSGVYEQYF; cdr3_nt: TGTGCCAGCAGTTCTGGGGTATACGAGCAGTACTTC
j_call: TRBJ2-7; v_call: TRBV9; d_call: TRBD1; clone_size: -; cdr3_aa: CASSVWGQGFDEQYF; cdr3_nt: TGTGCCAGCAGCGTATGGGGACAGGGTTTCGACGAGCAGTACTTC
j_call: TRBJ2-2; v_call: TRBV7-2; d_call: TRBD2; clone_size: -; cdr3_aa: CASSSLAGVFGELFF; cdr3_nt: TGTGCCAGCAGCTCCTTAGCGGGAGTGTTCGGGGAGCTGTTTTTT
j_call: TRBJ2-1; v_call: TRBV7-8; d_call: TRBD2; clone_size: -; cdr3_aa: CASSLERGLEQFF; cdr3_nt: TGTGCCAGCAGCTTAGAGCGGGGGCTTGAGCAGTTCTTC
j_call: TRBJ2-5; v_call: TRBV7-2; d_call: -; clone_size: -; cdr3_aa: CASRRLGSGFETQYF; cdr3_nt: TGTGCCAGCAGGCGCCTAGGATCCGGTTTCGAGACCCAGTACTTC
j_call: TRBJ2-7; v_call: TRBV11-2; d_call: -; clone_size: few; cdr3_aa: CASSLEIGVTYEQYF; cdr3_nt: TGTGCCAGCAGCTTAGAAATCGGGGTTACCTACGAGCAGTACTTC
j_call: TRBJ2-1; v_call: TRBV10-3; d_call: TRBD2; clone_size: -; cdr3_aa: CAIRATSGRPAGDEQFF; cdr3_nt: TGTGCCATCAGGGCGACTAGCGGGAGGCCAGCGGGGGATGAGCAGTTCTTC
j_call: TRBJ1-5; v_call: TRBV30; d_call: -; clone_size: few; cdr3_aa: CAWSPPWGLSNQPQHF; cdr3_nt: TGTGCCTGGAGTCCCCCGTGGGGTTTGAGCAATCAGCCCCAGCATTTT
j_call: TRBJ1-2; v_call: TRBV7-2; d_call: -; clone_size: -; cdr3_aa: CASSSRGARNYGYTF; cdr3_nt: TGTGCCAGCAGCTCCCGAGGGGCCCGTAACTATGGCTACACCTTC